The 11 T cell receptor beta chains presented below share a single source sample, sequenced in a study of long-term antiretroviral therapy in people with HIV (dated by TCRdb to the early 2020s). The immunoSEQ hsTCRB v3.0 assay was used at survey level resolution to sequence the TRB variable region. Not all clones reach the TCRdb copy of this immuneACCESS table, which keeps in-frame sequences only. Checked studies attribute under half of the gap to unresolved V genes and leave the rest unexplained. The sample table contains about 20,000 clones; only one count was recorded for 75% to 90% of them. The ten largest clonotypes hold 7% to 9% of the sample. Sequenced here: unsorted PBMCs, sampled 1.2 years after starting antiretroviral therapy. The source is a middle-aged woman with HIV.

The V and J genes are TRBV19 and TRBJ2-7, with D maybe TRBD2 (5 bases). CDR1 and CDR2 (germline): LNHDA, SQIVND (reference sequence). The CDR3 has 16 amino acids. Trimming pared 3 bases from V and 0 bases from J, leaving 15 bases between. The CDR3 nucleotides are TGTGCCAGTAGTATTGGTGGGAGACCTTCCTCCTACGAGCAGTACTTC. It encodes CASSIGGRPSSYEQYF. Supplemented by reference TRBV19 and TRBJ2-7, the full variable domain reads DGGITQSPKYLFRKEGQNVTLSCEQNLNHDAMYWYRQDPGQGLRLIYYSQIVNDFQKGDIAEGYSVSREKKESFPLTVTSAQKNPTAFYLCASSIGGRPSSYEQYFGPGTRLTVT.

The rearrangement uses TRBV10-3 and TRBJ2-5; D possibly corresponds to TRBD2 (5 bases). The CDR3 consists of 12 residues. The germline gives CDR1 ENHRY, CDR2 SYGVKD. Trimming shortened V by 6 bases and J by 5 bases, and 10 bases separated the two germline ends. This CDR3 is CAIRGGEETQYF. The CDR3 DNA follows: TGTGCCATCAGGGGTGGGGAGGAGACCCAGTACTTC.

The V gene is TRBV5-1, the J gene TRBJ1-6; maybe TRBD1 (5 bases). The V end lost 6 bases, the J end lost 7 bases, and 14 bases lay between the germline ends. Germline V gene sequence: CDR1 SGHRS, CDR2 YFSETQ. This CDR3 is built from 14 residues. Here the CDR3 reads CASTTGTPNSPLHF. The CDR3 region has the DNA TGCGCCAGCACTACCGGGACTCCGAATTCACCCCTCCACTTT. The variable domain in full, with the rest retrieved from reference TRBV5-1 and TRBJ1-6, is KAGVTQTPRYLIKTRGQQVTLSCSPISGHRSVSWYQQTPGQGLQFLFEYFSETQRNKGNFPGRFSGRQFSNSRSEMNVSTLELGDSALYLCASTTGTPNSPLHFGNGTRLTVT.

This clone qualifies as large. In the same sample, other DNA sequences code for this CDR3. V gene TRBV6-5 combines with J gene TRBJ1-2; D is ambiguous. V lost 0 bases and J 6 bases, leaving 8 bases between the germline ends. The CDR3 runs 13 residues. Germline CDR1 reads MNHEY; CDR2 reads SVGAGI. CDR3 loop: CASSYSSGDGYTF. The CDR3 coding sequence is TGTGCCAGCAGTTACTCGTCGGGTGATGGCTACACCTTC.

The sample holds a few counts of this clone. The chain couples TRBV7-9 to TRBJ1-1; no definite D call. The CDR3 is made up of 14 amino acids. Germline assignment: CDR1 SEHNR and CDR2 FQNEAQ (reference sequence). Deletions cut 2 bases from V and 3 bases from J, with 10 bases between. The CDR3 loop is CASSLSGGDTEAFF. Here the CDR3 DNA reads TGTGCCAGCAGCTTAAGCGGCGGGGACACTGAAGCTTTCTTT.

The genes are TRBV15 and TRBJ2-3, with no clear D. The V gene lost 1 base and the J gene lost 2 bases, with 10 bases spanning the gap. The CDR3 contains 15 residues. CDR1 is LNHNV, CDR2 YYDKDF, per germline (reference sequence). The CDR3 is CATSRAKTPTDTQYF. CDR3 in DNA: TGTGCCACCAGCAGAGCTAAAACGCCCACAGATACGCAGTATTTT. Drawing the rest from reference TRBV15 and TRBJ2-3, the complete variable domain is DAMVIQNPRYQVTQFGKPVTLSCSQTLNHNVMYWYQQKSSQAPKLLFHYYDKDFNNEADTPDNFQSRRPNTSFCFLDIRSPGLGDTAMYLCATSRAKTPTDTQYFGPGTRLTVL.

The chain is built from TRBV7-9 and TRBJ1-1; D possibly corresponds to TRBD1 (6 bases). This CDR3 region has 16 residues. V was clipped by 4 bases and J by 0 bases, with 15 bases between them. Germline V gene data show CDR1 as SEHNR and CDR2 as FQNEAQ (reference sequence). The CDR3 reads CASSSGPGDMNTEAFF. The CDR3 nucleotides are TGTGCCAGCAGCTCGGGACCAGGGGACATGAACACTGAAGCTTTCTTT.

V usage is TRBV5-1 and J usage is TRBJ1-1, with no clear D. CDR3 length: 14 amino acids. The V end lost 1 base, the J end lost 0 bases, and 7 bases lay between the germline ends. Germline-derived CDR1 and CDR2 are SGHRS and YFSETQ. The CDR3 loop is CASSLISMNTEAFF. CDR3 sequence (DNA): TGCGCCAGCAGCTTGATTAGTATGAACACTGAAGCTTTCTTT.

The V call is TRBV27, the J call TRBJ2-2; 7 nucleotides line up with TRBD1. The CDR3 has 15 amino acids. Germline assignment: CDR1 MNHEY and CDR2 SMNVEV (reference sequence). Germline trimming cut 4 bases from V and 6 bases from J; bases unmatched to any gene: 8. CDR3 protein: CASSSSGGLPGELFF. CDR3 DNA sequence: TGTGCCAGCAGTTCATCAGGGGGTCTCCCCGGGGAGCTGTTTTTT.

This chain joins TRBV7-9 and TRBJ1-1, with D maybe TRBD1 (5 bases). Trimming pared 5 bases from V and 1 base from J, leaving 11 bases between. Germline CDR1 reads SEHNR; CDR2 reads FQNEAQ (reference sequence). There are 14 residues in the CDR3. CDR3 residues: CASSITTGNTEAFF. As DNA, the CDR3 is TGTGCCAGCAGCATCACCACAGGGAACACTGAAGCTTTCTTT.

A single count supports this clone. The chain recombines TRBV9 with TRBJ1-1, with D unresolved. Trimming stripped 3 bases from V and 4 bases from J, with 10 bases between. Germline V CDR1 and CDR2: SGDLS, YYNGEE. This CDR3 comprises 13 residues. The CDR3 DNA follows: TGTGCCAGCAGCGCGCGGGAGACCACTGAAGCTTTCTTT. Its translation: CASSARETTEAFF.